A selection of T cell receptor beta chains follows, all from one sample in a study of T cells after yellow fever vaccination. TCRdb reprocessed the 5' RACE reads with MiXCR, giving one entry per CDR3 protein. The sample lists 300,000 to 400,000 distinct CDR3 sequences; 4% were seen once. This specimen was PBMCs, taken 5 days after the yellow fever booster vaccination. These receptor sequences come from a man aged 18 to 30 who received the YFV17D yellow fever vaccine. Each CDR3 is given with its conserved first and last residue. The D gene is left open where the match is weak. A row's size may be missing; if present it is once, few, many or a size class.

v_call,d_call,clone_size,j_call,cdr3_nt,cdr3_aa
TRBV2,NA,NA,TRBJ2-5,TGTGCCAGCAGTGCCGGAAGGGCAGGACAGTACAGCGGCTTC,CASSAGRAGQYSGF
TRBV12-3/TRBV12-4,NA,many,TRBJ1-1,TGTGCCATCGGGGGAGGGGTTCGAGCTTTCTTT,CAIGGGVRAFF
TRBV6-5,TRBD1,few,TRBJ2-7,TGTGCCAGCAGTTCCCAGGGGGACAGAGGAGACGAGCAGTACTTC,CASSSQGDRGDEQYF
TRBV25-1,NA,NA,TRBJ1-2,TGTGCCAGCAGTCCATTCGGGGGGTCCAACGGCTACACCTTC,CASSPFGGSNGYTF
TRBV29-1,NA,many,TRBJ2-1,TGCAGCGTCATAGTTCTCAATGAGCAGTTCTTC,CSVIVLNEQFF
TRBV5-1,NA,few,TRBJ2-3,TGCGCCAGCAGCTTCAGGGGGGTCGTAGGAGATACGCAGTATTTT,CASSFRGVVGDTQYF
TRBV5-5,NA,many,TRBJ2-7,TGTGCCAGCAGCCGGCGGGACGGGACCTACGAGCAGTACTTC,CASSRRDGTYEQYF
TRBV7-2,TRBD1,few,TRBJ2-2,TGTGCCAGCAGCTTCAGACAGGGGTTGAACACCGGGGAGCTGTTTTTT,CASSFRQGLNTGELFF
TRBV6-5,TRBD1,many,TRBJ2-6,TGTGCCAGCAGACGACAGGGTGGAAGAGCCAACGTCCTGACTTTC,CASRRQGGRANVLTF
TRBV6-6,TRBD2,few,TRBJ2-1,TGTGCCGTCAGCGGGACCGCTGGGAATGAGCAGTTCTTC,CAVSGTAGNEQFF
TRBV12-3/TRBV12-4,TRBD1,few,TRBJ2-3,TGTGCCAGTAAACCGGGACAGGGTCAAGATACGCAGTATTTT,CASKPGQGQDTQYF
TRBV5-1,NA,few,TRBJ1-5,TGCGCCAGCAGCTTGGGACAGAACAATCAGCCCCAGCATTTT,CASSLGQNNQPQHF
TRBV19,TRBD2,NA,TRBJ2-7,TGTGCCAGTAGTAGATCGGGGGGTCTCTACGAGCAGTACTTC,CASSRSGGLYEQYF
TRBV27,NA,few,TRBJ1-4,TGTGCCAGCAGTCCTCTTTCAACTAATGAAAAACTGTTTTTT,CASSPLSTNEKLFF
TRBV5-5,NA,NA,TRBJ1-6,TGTGCCAGCAGCTTGGAGGGCCTCAGGAATTCACCCCTCCACTTT,CASSLEGLRNSPLHF
TRBV10-3,NA,few,TRBJ2-3,TGTGCCATCAGTGAACCGACGGAGTTAGCCACAGATACGCAGTATTTT,CAISEPTELATDTQYF
TRBV11-1,TRBD2,many,TRBJ2-1,TGTGCCAGCAGCAAGAAGGGAGCGGGGGGTCGGGAGCAGTTCTTC,CASSKKGAGGREQFF
TRBV20-1,TRBD1,few,TRBJ1-1,TGCAGTGCTAGAGGACAGGGGAGAATGAACACTGAAGCTTTCTTT,CSARGQGRMNTEAFF
TRBV25-1,TRBD1,few,TRBJ2-3,TGTGCCAGCAGTGACTGGACAGGGGCAGATACGCAGTATTTT,CASSDWTGADTQYF
TRBV7-2,NA,NA,TRBJ2-1,TGTGCCAGCAGCTCGACTATAGATCGGTACTTGTTC,CASSSTIDRYLF
TRBV6-2/TRBV6-3,NA,few,TRBJ1-2,TGTGCCAGCTGGAACCCGTGGACCGCTAACTATGGCTACACCTTC,CASWNPWTANYGYTF
TRBV7-9,NA,few,TRBJ1-1,TGTGCCAGCAGCTTTATAAGACCTGAAGCTTTCTTT,CASSFIRPEAFF
TRBV30,TRBD2,few,TRBJ2-7,TGTGCCTGGAGTTCGGGCGGGGGGCCCTACGAGCAGTACTTC,CAWSSGGGPYEQYF
TRBV5-6,TRBD1,many,TRBJ2-7,TGTGCCAGCAGCGATCCGGGACAGGGGTTATACGAGCAGTACTTC,CASSDPGQGLYEQYF
TRBV10-2,TRBD2,NA,TRBJ2-3,TGCGCCAGCAGTGAGGGGAGGGAAGATACGCAGTATTTT,CASSEGREDTQYF
TRBV6-5,TRBD1,few,TRBJ1-2,TGTGCCAGCAGTTCAGGGGGCGCGGGCTACACCTTC,CASSSGGAGYTF
TRBV14,NA,NA,TRBJ1-3,TGTGCCAGCAGCCAAAGCCACACCATATATTTT,CASSQSHTIYF
TRBV15,NA,many,TRBJ1-1,TGTGCCACCAGCAGTAACATAGGGGGCACTGAAGCTTTCTTT,CATSSNIGGTEAFF
TRBV4-1,NA,NA,TRBJ2-7,TGCGCCAGCAGCCAGGAGGACAATTCCTACGAGCAGTACTTC,CASSQEDNSYEQYF
TRBV7-6,TRBD1,NA,TRBJ1-4,TGTGCCAGCAGCCCAGGACAGGGGGCTGCTAATGAAAAACTGTTTTTT,CASSPGQGAANEKLFF
TRBV7-3,NA,few,TRBJ2-3,TGTGCCAGCAGCTCATCGGGACACACAGATACGCAGTATTTT,CASSSSGHTDTQYF
TRBV4-3,NA,many,TRBJ1-2,TGCGCCAGCAGCCGCCGCCGGGACACTAACTATGGCTACACCTTC,CASSRRRDTNYGYTF
TRBV12-3/TRBV12-4,NA,NA,TRBJ1-1,TGTGCCAGCAGCACACGAGGCGGGGCCTACACTGAAGCTTTCTTT,CASSTRGGAYTEAFF
TRBV5-1,TRBD1,few,TRBJ2-7,TGCGCCAGCAGCTCATACGACAGGGGCGGCTACGAGCAGTACTTC,CASSSYDRGGYEQYF
TRBV5-1,NA,many,TRBJ1-5,TGTGCCAGCAGTTTAGGGGGTTATAGCAATCAGCCCCAGCATTTT,CASSLGGYSNQPQHF
TRBV7-6,NA,many,TRBJ2-1,TGTGCCAGCAAAGATCCCAACTCCTACAATGAGCAGTTCTTC,CASKDPNSYNEQFF
TRBV19,NA,few,TRBJ2-7,TGTGCCAGTAGTATGAATGGGGTCTCCTACGAGCAGTACTTC,CASSMNGVSYEQYF
TRBV6-5,NA,many,TRBJ1-6,TGTGCCAGCAAGGGTGGGAATTCACCCCTCCACTTT,CASKGGNSPLHF
TRBV7-2,TRBD1,many,TRBJ1-2,TGTGCCAGCAGCTTAGTTACAGGGGAAAACTATGGCTACACCTTC,CASSLVTGENYGYTF